The entry below gives a single T cell receptor beta chain sequence along with its context. Antigen unknown. The sample comes from a study of cytomegalovirus exposure and HLA in healthy donors. Notes on the study in general: The classifier was said to identify cytomegalovirus status with high specificity and sensitivity.

This CDR3 has 15 amino acids. CDR1 is SGHKS, CDR2 YYEKEE, per germline (reference sequence). The germline V and J ends were trimmed by 4 bases and 4 bases, with 15 bases remaining between them. Both 60 Vbeta primers and 13 Jbeta primers went into the PCR. Here immunoSEQ multiplex PCR was the method, and the copy in TCRdb shows in-frame clones only, minus some. The repertoire consists of 150,000 to 200,000 clones, with 79% occurring once and the leading ten covering approximately 4%. This clonotype was sampled from a woman aged 25-40 years in good health and CMV-seropositive. The gene calls are TRBV5-5 and TRBJ2-1; tentative D call: TRBD2 (6 bases). The sample taken for sequencing was PBMCs. In DNA, the CDR3 is TGTGCCAGCAGCCAGAATGCGGGACTTTACAATGAGCAGTTCTTC. Protein sequence: CASSQNAGLYNEQFF.